This TCR beta chain was recorded in a study of Ad26.COV2.S vaccination and SARS-CoV-2 variants. Study-level information: Each vaccinee took Ad26.COV2.S intramuscularly, once or twice 56 days apart. Findings of the study overall: Marked by substantial breadth, spike-specific CD8+ and CD4+ T cell responses were reportedly seen after vaccination.

This clone has more than one count but fewer than ten. Its specificity is unknown. The CDR3 consists of 16 residues. The germline V and J ends were trimmed by 3 bases and 4 bases, with 18 bases remaining between them. The germline V gene has CDR1 LNHDA and CDR2 SQIVND (reference sequence). Specified treatment: some 19 received Ad26.COV2.S at low or high dose, single or two shots; roughly five received placebo; per-sample allocation not given. After the first vaccine or placebo injection, samples were drawn on day 63. Based in Boston, the donor was an adult of 18-55 years. Only in-frame clones appear in the TCRdb table, and some are missing; sequencing was by immunoSEQ multiplex PCR. Of a few hundred thousand clones listed, around 93% are singletons.

This chain connects TRBV19 to TRBJ2-5; a possible D gene is TRBD1 (6 bases). The sequence came from a person between 18 and 60 years old who received the Ad26.COV2.S COVID-19 vaccine or a placebo. The sample in question was peripheral blood, obtained in a trial of Ad26.COV2.S vaccine versus placebo. CDR3 sequence (DNA): TGTGCCAGTAGTATTTCGCCCAGGGGTTCGAGAGAGACCCAGTACTTC. Translated: CASSISPRGSRETQYF.